Each of the 24 T cell receptor beta chains below was sequenced from the same sample in a study of blood T cell repertoires in COVID-19. Sequencing used immunoSEQ multiplex PCR; TCRdb keeps in-frame clones, though not all of them. The data show 300,000 to 350,000 clones, approximately 87% seen once. Sequencing used peripheral blood. Every receptor here comes from a woman in her fifties or sixties with COVID-19, enrolled during active disease.

V gene TRBV12-3 or TRBV12-4 combines with J gene TRBJ1-5; weak D call: TRBD1 (6 bases). V shed 10 bases and J shed 3 bases, with 13 bases lying between them. This CDR3 has 13 amino acids. The CDR3 reads CATSWTDNQPQHF. CDR3 nucleotide sequence: TGTGCCACGAGTTGGACAGACAATCAGCCCCAGCATTTT.

The chain recombines TRBV18 with TRBJ1-5; TRBD1 aligns across 8 bases. The CDR3 loop spans 16 amino acids. The V gene end was trimmed by 0 bases and the J gene end by 9 bases; junction bases not matched to a gene: 10. Germline V lookup: CDR1 KGHSH, CDR2 LQKENI. The CDR3 loop is CASSPPAGTGIGPQHF. The CDR3 bases are TGTGCCAGCTCACCACCGGCGGGGACAGGTATCGGGCCCCAGCATTTT. Using reference TRBV18 and TRBJ1-5 for the parts outside the CDR3, the full variable domain is NAGVMQNPRHLVRRRGQEARLRCSPMKGHSHVYWYRQLPEEGLKFMVYLQKENIIDESGMPKERFSAEFPKEGPSILRIQQVVRGDSAAYFCASSPPAGTGIGPQHFGDGTRLSIL.

In its sample, this clone was seen a few times. The rearrangement links TRBV3-1 (or the pseudogene TRBV3-2) to TRBJ2-2, with 10 nucleotides matching TRBD1. The CDR3 spans 19 residues. CDR1 and CDR2 (germline): LGHDT, YNNKEL (reference sequence). V gave up 0 bases and J gave up 1 base; unmatched junction bases: 8. DNA for the CDR3: TGTGCCAGCAGCCAAGACCGAAGGGGGACAGGGGTGAACACCGGGGAGCTGTTTTTT. Translating gives CASSQDRRGTGVNTGELFF.

The chain uses TRBV9 and TRBJ2-3; 8 bases agree with TRBD2. Germline CDR1 and CDR2: SGDLS and YYNGEE. This CDR3 is 19 amino acids long. V lost 0 bases to trimming and J lost 2 bases; unmatched junction nucleotides: 14. DNA of the CDR3: TGTGCCAGCAGCGTAGCGGGGGGGCTACAGGGCCTCCCCACAGATACGCAGTATTTT. Its translation: CASSVAGGLQGLPTDTQYF.

The DNA for the CDR3 is TGTGCCACCAGTGAGGGGACTAGCGGGAGAAGAACCGGGGAGCTGTTTTTT. As protein: CATSEGTSGRRTGELFF. The chain couples TRBV24-1 to TRBJ2-2; 14 nucleotides agree with TRBD2. The V gene end was trimmed by 4 bases and the J gene end by 5 bases; junction bases not matched to a gene: 5. CDR1 KGHDR and CDR2 SFDVKD come from the germline V gene. The CDR3 has 17 amino acids.

The J gene is TRBJ2-7, the V gene TRBV29-1; 10 bases are a match to TRBD1. Trimming at V came to 6 bases and at J to 2 bases, leaving 4 bases not matched to a gene. Looked up from germline, CDR1 is SQVTM and CDR2 is ANQGSEA. This CDR3 spans 13 amino acids. The CDR3 reads CSVSGTGAYEQYF. As DNA, the CDR3 is TGCAGCGTGTCCGGGACAGGGGCCTACGAGCAGTACTTC.

The gene calls are TRBV5-4 and TRBJ2-7; D gene unclear. The V and J ends lost 0 bases and 3 bases respectively, with 4 bases between them. Germline V gene data show CDR1 as SGHNT and CDR2 as YYREEE (reference sequence). The CDR3 has 12 amino acids. The CDR3 coding sequence is TGTGCCAGCAGCTTGGGGCTCTACGAGCAGTACTTC. It specifies CASSLGLYEQYF.

The chain combines TRBV5-5 with TRBJ2-2; 7 positions match TRBD1. With V trimmed by 7 bases and J by 4 bases, 4 bases remained unmatched. The CDR3 runs to 13 residues. Germline V gene lookup returns CDR1 SGHKS and CDR2 YYEKEE (reference sequence). The CDR3 coding sequence is TGTGCCAGCGCACAGGGGTCCACCGGGGAGCTGTTTTTT. Translation: CASAQGSTGELFF.

The CDR3 nucleotides read TGTGCCAGCAGACGTACAGGGGGCGCGTATCAGCCCCAGCATTTT. This encodes CASRRTGGAYQPQHF. This chain uses TRBV5-5 with TRBJ1-5; 9 bases agree with TRBD1. V was clipped by 5 bases and J by 5 bases; unmatched bases: 8. There are 15 residues in the CDR3. The V gene's germline CDR1 is SGHKS and CDR2 YYEKEE (reference sequence).

The DNA of the CDR3 is TGTGCCAGCAGCCTAGGCTTCTTGAACACTGAAGCTTTCTTT. Translated, it gives CASSLGFLNTEAFF. The V and J genes are TRBV5-6 and TRBJ1-1, with D unresolved. Trimming pared 4 bases from V and 0 bases from J, leaving 10 bases between. The germline V gene encodes CDR1 SGHDT and CDR2 YYEEEE. This CDR3 is built from 14 residues.

The V gene is TRBV15, the J gene TRBJ2-3; D is possibly TRBD1 (5 bases). The CDR3 runs to 15 residues. V lost 0 bases and J 1 base, leaving 8 bases between the germline ends. CDR1 is LNHNV and CDR2 is YYDKDF in the germline V gene (reference sequence). The DNA for the CDR3 is TGTGCCACCAGCAGAGAACCCAGGGGCACAGATACGCAGTATTTT. Translating gives CATSREPRGTDTQYF.

V gene TRBV7-2 combines with J gene TRBJ1-4; D might be TRBD1 (5 bases). V was trimmed by 1 base and J by 4 bases, leaving 13 bases between them. CDR3 length: 16 amino acids. CDR1 is SGHTA, CDR2 FQGNSA, per germline. CDR3 coding DNA: TGTGCCAGCAGCTTAGGCCTCACGACAGTTAATGAAAAACTGTTTTTT. Translated, it gives CASSLGLTTVNEKLFF.

This clone occurred a few times. Written as DNA, the CDR3 is TGCGCCAGCAGCCTCGAGTTAGCTAACTATGGCTACACCTTC. Translating it yields CASSLELANYGYTF. The chain combines TRBV4-1 with TRBJ1-2; D is uncertain. Germline CDR1 reads MGHRA; CDR2 reads YSYEKL. This CDR3 has 14 amino acids. V was pared by 4 bases and J by 0 bases, with 9 bases between.

This clone showed up just a few times. The J gene is TRBJ1-2, the V gene TRBV7-9; 8 positions agree with TRBD1. Germline V gene sequence: CDR1 SEHNR, CDR2 FQNEAQ (reference sequence). The CDR3 has 14 residues. With V trimmed by 1 base and J by 8 bases, 6 bases remained unmatched. The CDR3 nucleotides read TGTGCCAGCAGCTTAGAGGCCAGGGGGCGAGGCTACACCTTC. This translates into CASSLEARGRGYTF.

This chain connects TRBV27 to TRBJ2-6; no firm D call. Germline assignment: CDR1 MNHEY and CDR2 SMNVEV (reference sequence). V gave up 5 bases and J gave up 0 bases, with 17 bases separating them. CDR3 size: 18 residues. The CDR3: CASSTLDISHSGANVLTF. DNA of the CDR3: TGTGCCAGCAGTACTCTTGACATTTCTCACTCTGGGGCCAACGTCCTGACTTTC.

The V gene is TRBV7-2, the J gene TRBJ2-5; D is perhaps TRBD2 (6 bases). This CDR3 is built from 14 residues. The germline V gene has CDR1 SGHTA and CDR2 FQGNSA. Trimming took off 5 bases at V and 5 bases at J, with 15 bases between the two ends. The CDR3 region has the DNA TGTGCCAGCAGCCAAGCTGGGGCGGGGGAGACCCAGTACTTC. Its translation is CASSQAGAGETQYF.

The genes are TRBV4-1 and TRBJ2-2; 7 nucleotides align to TRBD2. CDR3 length: 17 residues. V shed 1 base, J shed 0 bases, and the junction held 5 bases outside the gene matches. Germline V lookup: CDR1 MGHRA, CDR2 YSYEKL. The chain's CDR3 is CASSQVRAGANTGELFF. CDR3 bases: TGCGCCAGCAGCCAAGTCAGGGCGGGGGCGAACACCGGGGAGCTGTTTTTT.

This chain's CDR3 is CASSTRLADYNEQFF. The DNA of the CDR3 is TGTGCCAGCAGCACCCGACTAGCGGATTACAATGAGCAGTTCTTC. The J gene is TRBJ2-1, the V gene TRBV7-6, with 9 bases matching TRBD2. The CDR3 is made up of 15 amino acids. CDR1 is SGHVS and CDR2 is FNYEAQ in the germline V gene. V gave up 5 bases and J gave up 4 bases; unmatched junction bases: 6.

The chain recombines TRBV27 with TRBJ2-1, with 8 bases lining up with TRBD2. This CDR3 is 14 amino acids long. CDR1 and CDR2 from the germline V gene are MNHEY and SMNVEV (reference sequence). V lost 5 bases, J lost 6 bases, and 6 bases stayed unmatched. The CDR3 loop is CASSLGLAINEQFF. The CDR3 DNA reads TGTGCCAGCAGTCTTGGACTAGCCATCAATGAGCAGTTCTTC.

This clone was recorded once. The chain is built from TRBV3-1 (or the pseudogene TRBV3-2) and TRBJ1-6; TRBD1 aligns across 11 bases. Germline values: CDR1 LGHDT, CDR2 YNNKEL (reference sequence). V lost 4 bases, J lost 8 bases, and 1 base stayed unmatched. The CDR3 loop spans 14 amino acids. Here the CDR3 reads CASSPGQGDSPLHF. The CDR3 DNA reads as TGTGCCAGCAGCCCGGGACAGGGGGATTCACCCCTCCACTTT.

The chain employs TRBV19 and TRBJ2-7, with D possibly being TRBD2 (6 bases). The V end was cut by 5 bases, the J end by 2 bases, with 16 bases between. This CDR3 has 15 amino acids. From germline, CDR1 is LNHDA and CDR2 SQIVND (reference sequence). The CDR3 loop is CASSSSGTAAYEQYF. CDR3 nucleotide sequence: TGTGCCAGTAGTTCCTCCGGGACTGCTGCCTACGAGCAGTACTTC.

This chain uses TRBV4-1 with TRBJ1-2, with 7 positions matching TRBD1. Germline assignment: CDR1 MGHRA and CDR2 YSYEKL. The CDR3 sequence is 15 residues long. J was trimmed by 4 bases and V by 3 bases; bases with no gene match: 8. The CDR3 DNA reads TGCGCCAGCAGCCATTCAGAGGGACAGCCCTATGGCTACACCTTC. Its translation is CASSHSEGQPYGYTF.

This rearrangement joins TRBV19 to TRBJ2-1, with TRBD2 identical over 8 bases. With V trimmed by 3 bases and J by 2 bases, 6 bases remained unmatched. The germline gives CDR1 LNHDA, CDR2 SQIVND (reference sequence). This CDR3 is built from 16 residues. CDR3 bases: TGTGCCAGTAGTATGAATGGCGGGAGGACCTACAATGAGCAGTTCTTC. Its translation is CASSMNGGRTYNEQFF. The variable domain in full, with the rest retrieved from reference TRBV19 and TRBJ2-1, is DGGITQSPKYLFRKEGQNVTLSCEQNLNHDAMYWYRQDPGQGLRLIYYSQIVNDFQKGDIAEGYSVSREKKESFPLTVTSAQKNPTAFYLCASSMNGGRTYNEQFFGPGTRLTVL.

The rearrangement uses TRBV11-2 and TRBJ2-3, with 8 bases fitting TRBD1. Germline V gives CDR1 SGHAT, CDR2 FQNNGV. The CDR3 is 15 residues long. J lost 3 bases, V lost 0 bases, and 2 bases had no gene match. The CDR3 sequence is CASSLDYRGTDTQYF. CDR3 bases: TGTGCCAGCAGCTTAGATTACAGGGGGACAGATACGCAGTATTTT. Drawing the rest from reference TRBV11-2 and TRBJ2-3, the complete variable domain is EAGVAQSPRYKIIEKRQSVAFWCNPISGHATLYWYQQILGQGPKLLIQFQNNGVVDDSQLPKDRFSAERLKGVDSTLKIQPAKLEDSAVYLCASSLDYRGTDTQYFGPGTRLTVL.